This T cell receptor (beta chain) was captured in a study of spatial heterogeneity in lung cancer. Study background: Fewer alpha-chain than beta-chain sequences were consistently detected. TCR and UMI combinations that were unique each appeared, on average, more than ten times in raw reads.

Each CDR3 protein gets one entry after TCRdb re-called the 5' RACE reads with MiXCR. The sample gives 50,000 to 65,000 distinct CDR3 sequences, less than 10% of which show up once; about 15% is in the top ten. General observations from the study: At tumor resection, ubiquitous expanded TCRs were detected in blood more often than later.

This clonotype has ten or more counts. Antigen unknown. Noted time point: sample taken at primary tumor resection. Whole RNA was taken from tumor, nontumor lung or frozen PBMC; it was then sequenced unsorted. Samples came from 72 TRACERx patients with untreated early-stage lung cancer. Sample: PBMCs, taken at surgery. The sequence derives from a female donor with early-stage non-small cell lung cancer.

The DNA of the CDR3 is TGTGCCAGCAGCCCCGTGGTAGGGGGCCCAGATACGCAGTATTTT. Residues: CASSPVVGGPDTQYF. The genes are TRBV7-9 and TRBJ2-3, with TRBD1 identical over 7 bases. Looked up from germline, CDR1 is SEHNR and CDR2 is FQNEAQ (reference sequence). The CDR3 runs 15 residues. V lost 5 bases, J lost 4 bases, and 9 bases stayed unmatched.